Shown below are 22 T cell receptor beta chains from a single sample sequenced in a study of T cells in Graves' hyperthyroidism and ophthalmopathy. The investigators amplified TCR beta CDR3 regions from RNA transcripts. Initially, a first-round RT-PCR of the TCR CDR3 employed the HTBI primer set. TCRdb re-derived calls from the multiplex PCR reads in MiXCR, one entry per CDR3 protein. The sample records over 700,000 distinct CDR3 sequences, about 38% being singletons. Material for sequencing was blood. The receptors shown here come from a man between 18 and 35 years old with Graves' hyperthyroidism.

J is TRBJ1-1 and V is TRBV20-1; possibly TRBD1 for D (6 bases). V was shortened by 6 bases and J by 3 bases, with 20 bases between the two germline ends. Germline lookup yields CDR1 DFQATT and CDR2 SNEGSKA (reference sequence). The CDR3 spans 15 residues. CDR3 nucleotide sequence: TGCAGTGCCACGGGGGCTAGCGGGGCGGACACTGAAGCTTTCTTT. Its protein product is CSATGASGADTEAFF.

This clonotype was found many times. V and J are TRBV4-3 and TRBJ1-6, with unresolved D. Germline loops: CDR1 LGHNA, CDR2 YSLEER. Trimming shortened V by 8 bases and J by 6 bases, and 11 bases separated the two germline ends. The CDR3 has 13 residues. CDR3 nucleotides: TGCGCCAGCGGCCGGTCGAGTAATTCACCCCTCCACTTT. Its translation: CASGRSSNSPLHF.

In its sample, this clonotype was seen once. V is TRBV19 and J is TRBJ2-5, with D unclear. Germline V CDR1 and CDR2: LNHDA, SQIVND (reference sequence). The V end lost 3 bases, the J end lost 0 bases, and 5 bases lay between the germline ends. The CDR3 totals 13 residues. CDR3 loop: CASSIQHQETQYF. CDR3 nucleotides: TGTGCCAGTAGTATTCAACACCAAGAGACCCAGTACTTC.

A few counts support this clonotype. The rearrangement joins TRBV9 to TRBJ2-7, with D maybe TRBD2 (5 bases). V was clipped by 0 bases and J by 3 bases, with 13 bases between them. The CDR3 covers 15 residues. Germline V lookup: CDR1 SGDLS, CDR2 YYNGEE. The CDR3 loop is CASSVEWTPGYEQYF. The CDR3 nucleotides read TGTGCCAGCAGCGTAGAGTGGACTCCCGGCTACGAGCAGTACTTC.

The J gene is TRBJ2-6, the V gene TRBV20-1; tentative D call: TRBD2 (5 bases). This CDR3 has 18 amino acids. Germline values: CDR1 DFQATT, CDR2 SNEGSKA (reference sequence). The V gene lost 2 bases and the J gene lost 0 bases, with 17 bases spanning the gap. This chain's CDR3 is CSARRRGSIYSGANVLTF. The CDR3 DNA sequence: TGCAGTGCTAGACGCCGAGGGTCCATCTACTCTGGGGCCAACGTCCTGACTTTC.

This chain joins TRBV7-6 and TRBJ2-2; maybe TRBD2 (7 bases). CDR1 is SGHVS, CDR2 FNYEAQ, per germline. V gave up 3 bases and J gave up 6 bases, with 11 bases separating them. The CDR3 is 14 amino acids. The DNA of the CDR3 is TGTGCCAGCAGCTTTGGGGGGGCGCCCGGGGAGCTGTTTTTT. This translates into CASSFGGAPGELFF.

The rearrangement links TRBV29-1 to TRBJ1-2; weak D call: TRBD1 (5 bases). The CDR3 sequence is 10 residues long. Trimming shortened V by 3 bases and J by 12 bases, and 11 bases separated the two germline ends. The germline gives CDR1 SQVTM, CDR2 ANQGSEA. This chain's CDR3 is CSVEVGGNTF. The CDR3 coding sequence is TGCAGCGTTGAGGTGGGGGGAAACACCTTC.

This clonotype was detected many times. This rearrangement joins TRBV29-1 to TRBJ1-3; TRBD1 matches at 10 bases. Germline CDR1 is SQVTM and CDR2 is ANQGSEA. The CDR3 has 14 amino acids. V gave up 4 bases and J gave up 3 bases; unmatched junction bases: 3. This CDR3 is CSVGGQGFGNTIYF. The CDR3, as DNA: TGCAGCGTTGGGGGACAGGGGTTTGGAAACACCATATATTTT.

This clonotype was observed many times. The rearrangement uses TRBV7-9 and TRBJ1-5; D remains unclear. The CDR3 contains 15 residues. Germline CDR1 and CDR2: SEHNR and FQNEAQ (reference sequence). The V end lost 1 base, the J end lost 3 bases, and 10 bases lay between the germline ends. CDR3 sequence: CASSLEAGDNQPQHF. The CDR3, as DNA: TGTGCCAGCAGCTTAGAGGCGGGCGACAATCAGCCCCAGCATTTT.

V usage is TRBV5-6 and J usage is TRBJ1-1, with 7 bases fitting TRBD1. The CDR3 is 15 amino acids. V gave up 1 base and J gave up 4 bases; unmatched junction bases: 7. Germline CDR1 SGHDT, CDR2 YYEEEE. CDR3 bases: TGTGCCAGCAGCTTGTATGAGGGGGCGCTCACTGAAGCTTTCTTT. It codes for CASSLYEGALTEAFF.

The chain has TRBV13 and TRBJ1-4; D gene unclear. The germline V and J ends were trimmed by 7 bases and 0 bases, with 9 bases remaining between them. This CDR3 has 14 residues. CDR1 PRHDT and CDR2 FYEKMQ come from the germline V gene (reference sequence). CDR3 in amino acids: CASNRQATNEKLFF. Written as DNA, the CDR3 is TGTGCCAGCAACCGACAAGCAACTAATGAAAAACTGTTTTTT.

This clonotype has just a few counts. The chain uses TRBV6-4 and TRBJ2-7; TRBD2 is a possible D gene (5 bases). V dropped 6 bases and J dropped 4 bases, with 13 bases sitting between them. The CDR3 has 13 amino acids. Germline lookup yields CDR1 MRHNA and CDR2 SNTAGT. The CDR3 DNA follows: TGTGCCAGCAGCCCTGGGGAGTCTTACGAGCAGTACTTC. It codes for CASSPGESYEQYF.

This clonotype was detected ten times or more. The chain joins TRBV15 to TRBJ1-5; TRBD1 matches at 9 bases. Trimming removed 3 bases from V and 7 bases from J; junction bases left unmatched: 7. CDR1 and CDR2 (germline): LNHNV, YYDKDF (reference sequence). The CDR3 has 15 amino acids. CDR3 nucleotides: TGTGCCACCAGCAGTGGGGACAGGGAAGGCCAGCCCCAGCATTTT. Translating it yields CATSSGDREGQPQHF.

In its sample, this clonotype was seen a few times. The V call is TRBV5-1, the J call TRBJ2-7; 7 nucleotides agree with TRBD1. The CDR3 is 15 residues long. V shed 4 bases and J 1 base; nucleotides not matched to a gene: 8. Germline V gene sequence: CDR1 SGHRS, CDR2 YFSETQ. The CDR3 loop reads CASSTGQVGSYEQYF. The CDR3 DNA reads as TGCGCCAGCAGCACCGGACAGGTGGGGTCCTACGAGCAGTACTTC.

In this sample, this clonotype turned up a few times. V usage is TRBV7-9 and J usage is TRBJ1-2; 11 positions match TRBD1. This CDR3 is built from 14 residues. From germline, CDR1 is SEHNR and CDR2 FQNEAQ (reference sequence). J gave up 4 bases and V 6 bases, and 4 bases lay outside the gene matches. The chain's CDR3 is CASSGQGAFYGYTF. The DNA of the CDR3 is TGTGCCAGCAGTGGACAGGGGGCTTTCTATGGCTACACCTTC.

This clonotype was recorded at least ten times. The gene calls are TRBV2 and TRBJ1-1; TRBD1 matches at 10 bases. Trimming removed 4 bases from V and 5 bases from J; junction bases left unmatched: 4. This CDR3 spans 14 amino acids. Germline V gene lookup returns CDR1 SNHLY and CDR2 FYNNEI. CDR3 residues: CASSGRTGGTEAFF. CDR3 sequence (DNA): TGTGCCAGCAGTGGACGGACAGGGGGAACTGAAGCTTTCTTT.

The table lists this clonotype with a few counts. A much larger clone differs from this one at a single base, so this may be a read error. The chain carries TRBV29-1 and TRBJ2-7, with D possibly TRBD1 on 5 matching bases. This CDR3 has 11 amino acids. Germline CDR1 is SQVTM and CDR2 is ANQGSEA. V lost 6 bases, J lost 2 bases, and 8 bases lay in between. The CDR3 DNA follows: TGCAGCGTGACAGTAACCTACGAGCAGTACTTC. This translates into CSVTVTYEQYF.

CDR3 DNA: TGTGCCAGCAGCTGTACAGGGACCCACGGGGAAAAACTGTTTTTT. This gives the protein CASSCTGTHGEKLFF. V usage is TRBV7-4 and J usage is TRBJ1-4, with D possibly TRBD1 on 6 matching bases. Germline values: CDR1 SGHVT, CDR2 SQSDAQ. The V and J ends lost 4 bases and 8 bases respectively, with 17 bases between them. The CDR3 consists of 15 residues.

The V call is TRBV19, the J call TRBJ2-2, with D unclear. The V gene's germline CDR1 is LNHDA and CDR2 SQIVND (reference sequence). The V end lost 4 bases, the J end lost 0 bases, and 6 bases lay between the germline ends. This CDR3 region has 14 residues. DNA for the CDR3: TGTGCCAGTAGTAGGGCTGCGAACACCGGGGAGCTGTTTTTT. Its protein product is CASSRAANTGELFF.

The V gene is TRBV19, the J gene TRBJ1-5; unclear D gene. Germline assignment: CDR1 LNHDA and CDR2 SQIVND (reference sequence). CDR3 length equals 12 residues. Trimming took off 8 bases at V and 14 bases at J, with 19 bases between the two ends. This CDR3 is CASCERLAGEHF. For the CDR3, the DNA is TGTGCCAGTTGCGAACGACTAGCGGGCGAGCATTTT.

The chain uses TRBV7-2 and TRBJ2-5; TRBD2 matches 7 bases. CDR1 is SGHTA, CDR2 FQGNSA, per germline. V lost 1 base, J lost 5 bases, and 10 bases stayed unmatched. CDR3 size: 16 residues. The CDR3 coding sequence is TGTGCCAGCAGCTTAGGCGGGAGTTCCGGGGACGAGACCCAGTACTTC. Protein sequence: CASSLGGSSGDETQYF.

On this clonotype: Its ends do not fully match the called genes, so a read error is possible. The V and J genes are TRBV20-1 and TRBJ1-1; 7 nucleotides match TRBD1. CDR1 is DFQATT and CDR2 is SNEGSKA in the germline V gene (reference sequence). This CDR3 contains 14 residues. The CDR3 loop reads CSAQSGTVNTAAFF. DNA for the CDR3: TGCAGTGCTCAGTCGGGGACAGTGAACACTGCAGCTTTCTTT.